Following are 5 T cell receptor beta chains from one sample sequenced in a study of OX40 agonist ivuxolimab in advanced cancers. TCRdb's table, derived via immunoSEQ multiplex PCR, lists solely in-frame clones and lacks some. The top ten clones hold under 2% of a sample with tens of thousands of clones, around 80% of them seen once. This sample comprised CD4+ or CD8+ T cells sorted from blood, obtained in a trial of the OX40 agonist ivuxolimab. Receptors originate from an adult with an advanced solid tumor such as melanoma, head and neck, liver or kidney cancer.

This chain connects TRBV7-2 to TRBJ2-7, with TRBD1 matching over 9 bases. The V and J ends lost 7 bases and 1 base, in that order; junction bases with no gene match: 8. Germline V gene lookup returns CDR1 SGHTA and CDR2 FQGNSA. This CDR3 comprises 15 residues. DNA for the CDR3: TGTGCCAGCAACTCTCCGGGACAGGGATCCTACGAGCAGTACTTC. This encodes CASNSPGQGSYEQYF.

This sequence joins TRBV30 and TRBJ1-5, with D unclear. Per germline, CDR1 GTSNPN and CDR2 SVGIG (reference sequence). Between the trimmed V and J ends, which lost 0 bases and 0 bases, there was a span of 6 bases. CDR3 length: 14 amino acids. The CDR3 region is CAWSVIRSNQPQHF. As DNA, the CDR3 is TGTGCCTGGAGTGTTATCCGTAGCAATCAGCCCCAGCATTTT.

The chain recombines TRBV19 with TRBJ1-5, with a possible D match to TRBD1 (6 bases). V was trimmed by 6 bases and J by 2 bases, leaving 17 bases between them. Germline loops: CDR1 LNHDA, CDR2 SQIVND (reference sequence). The CDR3 runs 16 residues. The DNA of the CDR3 is TGTGCCAGTAGGCCCGACAGGCCGGGACGCAATCAGCCCCAGCATTTT. Its translation: CASRPDRPGRNQPQHF.

The V and J genes are TRBV20-1 and TRBJ2-1; D may be TRBD1 (5 bases). Germline assignment: CDR1 DFQATT and CDR2 SNEGSKA (reference sequence). There are 11 residues in the CDR3. V lost 5 bases and J lost 12, with 14 bases in between. CDR3 sequence reads: CSASAGYGQFF. Here the CDR3 DNA reads TGCAGTGCTTCTGCAGGGTATGGGCAGTTCTTC.

V gene TRBV9 combines with J gene TRBJ2-5, with D possibly TRBD2 on 5 matching bases. Trimming pared 2 bases from V and 7 bases from J, leaving 6 bases between. The CDR3 spans 11 residues. Germline V CDR1 and CDR2: SGDLS, YYNGEE. CDR3 DNA: TGTGCCAGCAGCGTGGGGAGGACCCAGTACTTC. It translates to CASSVGRTQYF. Full variable domain (remainder filled in from reference TRBV9 and TRBJ2-5): DSGVTQTPKHLITATGQRVTLRCSPRSGDLSVYWYQQSLDQGLQFLIQYYNGEERAKGNILERFSAQQFPDLHSELNLSSLELGDSALYFCASSVGRTQYFGPGTRLLVL.